The 19 T cell receptor beta chains below come from one sample, sequenced in a study of T-cell reconstitution after alpha-beta-depleted transplantation in children. Unique molecular identifiers featured in how the TCRbeta library was prepared. Each CDR3 protein gets one entry after TCRdb re-called the PCR reads with MiXCR. Here the sample spans 600,000 or so distinct CDR3 sequences, roughly 23% being singletons. The sample here was PBMCs, mostly from graft donor cells, taken 360 days after TCRalphabeta/CD19-depleted stem cell transplant. All receptors come from a boy under two years old who had a stem cell transplant for acute myeloid leukemia, so the T cells may come from the graft donor.

This clonotype was detected a few times. J is TRBJ1-6 and V is TRBV30, with unresolved D. V gave up 6 bases and J gave up 0 bases, with 18 bases separating them. This CDR3 is 17 amino acids long. The germline V gene has CDR1 GTSNPN and CDR2 SVGIG (reference sequence). As DNA, the CDR3 is TGTGCCTGCCAACCTGACGCGTTTAGCTCCTATAATTCACCCCTCCACTTT. Its translation: CACQPDAFSSYNSPLHF.

This chain links TRBV29-1 with TRBJ1-5; 12 bases fit TRBD1. CDR3 length: 14 residues. The germline V gene encodes CDR1 SQVTM and CDR2 ANQGSEA. The trim removed 5 bases at V and 6 bases at J, leaving 5 bases unmatched. The CDR3 DNA sequence: TGCAGCGTTCGGGGACAGGGGGCAGGTCAGCCCCAGCATTTT. Translating gives CSVRGQGAGQPQHF.

In its sample, this clonotype was seen a few times. The chain uses TRBV15 and TRBJ2-1; tentative D call: TRBD2 (6 bases). Trimming took 0 bases from V and 7 from J, leaving 22 bases between them. Germline assignment: CDR1 LNHNV and CDR2 YYDKDF (reference sequence). The CDR3 runs 18 residues. The CDR3 is CATSRDYPGTGHRNEQFF. The CDR3 DNA reads as TGTGCCACCAGCAGAGATTATCCGGGGACTGGGCACCGAAATGAGCAGTTCTTC.

This chain links TRBV20-1 with TRBJ1-1, with TRBD1 matching over 7 bases. The trim removed 1 base at V and 11 bases at J, leaving 7 bases unmatched. The CDR3 has 12 amino acids. Looked up from germline, CDR1 is DFQATT and CDR2 is SNEGSKA (reference sequence). CDR3 amino acids: CSARVPDRVAFF. Written as DNA, the CDR3 is TGCAGTGCTAGAGTTCCAGACAGGGTGGCTTTCTTT.

The gene calls are TRBV12-3 or TRBV12-4 and TRBJ2-1, with D perhaps TRBD1 (6 bases). The CDR3 sequence is 15 residues long. Trimming cost V 3 bases and J 9 bases, with 18 bases left between them. The CDR3 nucleotides read TGTGCCAGCAGTTTCAGGGCAGGGGTTGGTGGTGAGCAGTTCTTC. This translates into CASSFRAGVGGEQFF.

This clonotype was counted ten times or more. V is TRBV20-1 and J is TRBJ2-1, with 11 bases lining up with TRBD2. With V trimmed by 7 bases and J by 5 bases, 16 bases remained unmatched. Germline V gene sequence: CDR1 DFQATT, CDR2 SNEGSKA (reference sequence). The CDR3 consists of 17 residues. CDR3 nucleotide sequence: TGCAGTGTCCCGAGTTGGCTAGCGGGGGGCCCTGACAATGAGCAGTTCTTC. Encoded protein: CSVPSWLAGGPDNEQFF.

The V and J genes are TRBV6-6 and TRBJ2-7, with D perhaps matching TRBD1 or TRBD2 (5 bases each). The germline V and J ends were trimmed by 2 bases and 5 bases, with 7 bases remaining between them. This CDR3 comprises 12 residues. Germline loops: CDR1 MNHNY, CDR2 SVGAGI (reference sequence). Written as DNA, the CDR3 is TGTGCCAGCAGTTACAGGGACGACGAGCAGTACTTC. Translation gives CASSYRDDEQYF.

This clonotype appeared many times. This chain's CDR3 is CASSQVSGTSGLNEQFF. The CDR3 DNA reads as TGTGCCAGCAGCCAAGTATCCGGGACTAGCGGGTTAAATGAGCAGTTCTTC. V and J are TRBV3-1 and TRBJ2-1, with 12 bases that match TRBD2. Trimming took 1 base from V and 7 from J; bases not matched to a gene: 8. The germline V gene has CDR1 LGHDT and CDR2 YNNKEL (reference sequence). The CDR3 sequence is 17 residues long.

The rearrangement uses TRBV20-1 and TRBJ1-1; TRBD1 matches at 8 bases. CDR3 size: 14 residues. With 2 bases clipped from V and 4 bases from J, the junction kept 6 bases outside the gene matches. CDR1 and CDR2 (germline): DFQATT, SNEGSKA (reference sequence). The CDR3 nucleotides are TGCAGTGCTAGACGGACAGGGCGAAGCACTGAAGCTTTCTTT. Translated: CSARRTGRSTEAFF.

This clonotype was observed a handful of times. This rearrangement joins TRBV25-1 to TRBJ2-5; 11 nucleotides match TRBD2. CDR1 is MGHDK and CDR2 is SYGVNS in the germline V gene. The CDR3 extends over 16 amino acids. V lost 2 bases to trimming and J lost 2 bases; unmatched junction nucleotides: 4. CDR3 nucleotide sequence: TGTGCCAGCAGTGAACTGGGACTAGCGGATCAAGAGACCCAGTACTTC. This translates into CASSELGLADQETQYF.

This clonotype has at least ten counts. The gene calls are TRBV7-2 and TRBJ1-5; maybe TRBD1 (5 bases). Germline CDR1 SGHTA, CDR2 FQGNSA. The CDR3 loop spans 14 amino acids. The V and J ends lost 5 bases and 7 bases respectively, with 15 bases between them. For the CDR3, the DNA is TGTGCCAGCAGCCCCGGGGGAAGCGGGCAGCCCCAGCATTTT. Its protein is CASSPGGSGQPQHF.

Only a few counts were recorded for this clonotype. The chain couples TRBV28 to TRBJ2-5; D is uncertain. The V end was cut by 2 bases, the J end by 5 bases, with 12 bases between. The CDR3 length is 14 residues. Per the germline V gene, CDR1 is MDHEN and CDR2 is SYDVKM. CDR3 coding DNA: TGTGCCAGCAGTTTAGGCTCCACGTGGGAGACCCAGTACTTC. It yields the protein CASSLGSTWETQYF.

The rearrangement uses TRBV20-1 and TRBJ1-4; 9 positions agree with TRBD1. This CDR3 region has 13 residues. Trimming cost V 7 bases and J 7 bases; bases outside gene matches: 7. The germline V gene encodes CDR1 DFQATT and CDR2 SNEGSKA (reference sequence). CDR3 DNA: TGCAGTGTTTCGACAGGGGGGAGTGAAAAACTGTTTTTT. Amino acids: CSVSTGGSEKLFF.

This chain uses TRBV7-2 with TRBJ2-7; weak D call: TRBD1 (6 bases). The CDR3 sequence is 16 residues long. V lost 5 bases and J 4 bases, leaving 21 bases between the germline ends. Per germline, CDR1 SGHTA and CDR2 FQGNSA. CDR3 in DNA: TGTGCCAGCAGCCTTCCAGGGACACCCCTTGCGTACGAGCAGTACTTC. Translating it yields CASSLPGTPLAYEQYF. The entire variable domain, with the rest obtained from reference TRBV7-2 and TRBJ2-7, is as follows: GAGVSQSPSNKVTEKGKDVELRCDPISGHTALYWYRQSLGQGLEFLIYFQGNSAPDKSGLPSDRFSAERTGGSVSTLTIQRTQQEDSAVYLCASSLPGTPLAYEQYFGPGTRLTVT.

This chain uses TRBV6-1 with TRBJ2-2; D is possibly TRBD2 (5 bases). V lost 6 bases and J 0 bases, leaving 8 bases between the germline ends. The CDR3 covers 14 residues. The germline V gene encodes CDR1 MNHNS and CDR2 SASEGT. The CDR3 DNA is TGTGCCAGCAGGGTGGAGGCGAACACCGGGGAGCTGTTTTTT. This translates into CASRVEANTGELFF.

The gene calls are TRBV6-5 and TRBJ2-6, with 9 bases lining up with TRBD2. The V gene's germline CDR1 is MNHEY and CDR2 SVGAGI. The CDR3 contains 19 residues. V lost 1 base to trimming and J lost 1 base; unmatched junction nucleotides: 8. The CDR3 loop is CASSYFSGGSISGANVLTF. CDR3 DNA sequence: TGTGCCAGCAGTTACTTTAGCGGGGGTTCTATTTCTGGGGCCAACGTCCTGACTTTC.

This chain links TRBV6-5 with TRBJ1-4; D not resolved. Germline values: CDR1 MNHEY, CDR2 SVGAGI. Between the trimmed V and J ends, which lost 3 bases and 7 bases, there was a span of 21 bases. The CDR3 runs 17 residues. CDR3 amino acids: CASSYEGWTKIGEKLFF. The DNA of the CDR3 is TGTGCCAGCAGTTATGAAGGATGGACTAAAATAGGTGAAAAACTGTTTTTT.

This clonotype has just one count. A much more abundant neighbour one base away suggests this may be a read error. In this CDR3 the conserved last residue, phenylalanine or tryptophan, is missing, so a read error is likely. This chain links TRBV12-3 or TRBV12-4 with TRBJ2-5; a possible D gene is TRBD1 (5 bases). V was pared by 6 bases and J by 4 bases, with 18 bases between. CDR3 size: 15 residues. The CDR3 DNA is TGTGCCAGCAGGCCCGACAGCGCTGGTGGAGAGACCCAGTACCTC. Its protein is CASRPDSAGGETQYL.

The J gene is TRBJ2-3, the V gene TRBV20-1; D call uncertain. CDR1 DFQATT and CDR2 SNEGSKA come from the germline V gene (reference sequence). Trimming cost V 7 bases and J 4 bases, with 6 bases left between them. The CDR3 is 10 residues long. The CDR3, as DNA: TGCAGTGTACGGCCAGATACGCAGTATTTT. Protein: CSVRPDTQYF.